This TCR beta chain was sequenced for a study of vaccination and CD4 T cells after COVID-19. The CDR3 spans 13 residues. Trimming took off 2 bases at V and 1 base at J, with 5 bases between the two ends. Germline assignment: CDR1 SGHTA and CDR2 FQGTGA. The treatment here: roughly 11-day PBMC culture with coronavirus spike peptide pools or control peptides (ViraFEST assay). There are a few counts of this clonotype. Antigen specificity is unknown. Cultured CD4+ T cell DNA was sequenced using the Oncomine TCR Beta short-read assay. Using its own MiXCR run on the PCR reads, TCRdb lists one record per CDR3 protein. Seen here are about 12,000 distinct CDR3 sequences, approximately 60% observed once, and the top ten hold just over 7%.

This receptor was obtained from a human donor who had recovered from COVID-19. The material was CD4+ T cells from blood, cultured in vitro, obtained before SARS-CoV-2 vaccination. The rearrangement uses TRBV7-3 and TRBJ1-1, with unresolved D. The CDR3 DNA reads TGTGCCAGCAGCTTAGAGGCGAACACTGAAGCTTTCTTT. It codes for CASSLEANTEAFF.